This T cell receptor beta chain is drawn from a study of human T cells and chemical hapten exposure. V gave up 3 bases and J gave up 4 bases, with 11 bases separating them. The CDR3 is made up of 14 amino acids. Per germline, CDR1 SGHTA and CDR2 FQGNSA. This clonotype was recorded a few times. The time point: patch test 3, about 24 weeks after DPC sensitization. Treatment of the sample: therapeutic diphenylcyclopropenone sensitization with weekly scalp DPC. Alopecia patients, 18 to 70 years old and DPC-suitable, served as donors. In TCRdb, the RACE reads were re-called with MiXCR into one record per CDR3 protein. The table records about 120,000 distinct CDR3 sequences, roughly 12% of them present only once.

The TCR was taken from a woman aged 45-60 years with alopecia areata. Some clones in this sample may be carry-over from other donors' samples. The source material was whole blood, sampled in connection with sensitization to the hapten diphenylcyclopropenone (DPC). The chain joins TRBV7-2 to TRBJ2-3; D unresolved. The CDR3 bases are TGTGCCAGCAGCTTTGCCCCAGTTTCAGATACGCAGTATTTT. Translating gives CASSFAPVSDTQYF. The full variable domain, its missing parts supplied by reference TRBV7-2 and TRBJ2-3, is GAGVSQSPSNKVTEKGKDVELRCDPISGHTALYWYRQSLGQGLEFLIYFQGNSAPDKSGLPSDRFSAERTGGSVSTLTIQRTQQEDSAVYLCASSFAPVSDTQYFGPGTRLTVL.